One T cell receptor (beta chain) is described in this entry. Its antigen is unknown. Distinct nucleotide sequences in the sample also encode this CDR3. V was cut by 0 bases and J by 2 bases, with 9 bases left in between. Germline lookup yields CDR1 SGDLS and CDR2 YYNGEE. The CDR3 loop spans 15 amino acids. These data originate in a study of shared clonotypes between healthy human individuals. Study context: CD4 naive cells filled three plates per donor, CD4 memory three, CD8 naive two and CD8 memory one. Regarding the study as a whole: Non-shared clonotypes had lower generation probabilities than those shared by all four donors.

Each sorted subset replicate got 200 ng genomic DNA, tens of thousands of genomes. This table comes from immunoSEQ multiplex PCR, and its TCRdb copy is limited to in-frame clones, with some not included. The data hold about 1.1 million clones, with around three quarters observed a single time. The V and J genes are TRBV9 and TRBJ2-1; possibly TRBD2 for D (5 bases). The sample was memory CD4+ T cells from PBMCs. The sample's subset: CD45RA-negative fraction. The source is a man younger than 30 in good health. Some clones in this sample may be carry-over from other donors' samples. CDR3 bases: TGTGCCAGCAGCGTAGCGAGCGGAACCTACAATGAGCAGTTCTTC. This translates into CASSVASGTYNEQFF. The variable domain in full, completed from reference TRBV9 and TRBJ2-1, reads DSGVTQTPKHLITATGQRVTLRCSPRSGDLSVYWYQQSLDQGLQFLIQYYNGEERAKGNILERFSAQQFPDLHSELNLSSLELGDSALYFCASSVASGTYNEQFFGPGTRLTVL.